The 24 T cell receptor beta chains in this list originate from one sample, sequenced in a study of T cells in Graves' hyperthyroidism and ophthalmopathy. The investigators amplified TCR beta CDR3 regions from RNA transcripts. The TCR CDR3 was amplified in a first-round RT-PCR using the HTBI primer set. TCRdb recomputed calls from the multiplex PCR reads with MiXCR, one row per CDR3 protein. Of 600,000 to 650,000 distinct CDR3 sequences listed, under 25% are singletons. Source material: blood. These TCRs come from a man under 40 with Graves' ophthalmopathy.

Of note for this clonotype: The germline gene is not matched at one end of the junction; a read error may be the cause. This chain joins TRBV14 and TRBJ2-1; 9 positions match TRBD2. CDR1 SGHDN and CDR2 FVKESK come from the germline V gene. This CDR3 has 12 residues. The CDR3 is CASSQVASGKIF. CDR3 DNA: TGTGCCAGCAGCCAAGTTGCTAGCGGGAAGATCTTC.

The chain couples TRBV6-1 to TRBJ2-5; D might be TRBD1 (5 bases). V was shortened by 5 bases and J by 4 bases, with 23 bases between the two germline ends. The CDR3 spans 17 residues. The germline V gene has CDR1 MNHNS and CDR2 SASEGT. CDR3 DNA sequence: TGTGCCAGCAGTCCTCCTAGATGGCCCTGGCAGGGAGAGACCCAGTACTTC. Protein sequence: CASSPPRWPWQGETQYF.

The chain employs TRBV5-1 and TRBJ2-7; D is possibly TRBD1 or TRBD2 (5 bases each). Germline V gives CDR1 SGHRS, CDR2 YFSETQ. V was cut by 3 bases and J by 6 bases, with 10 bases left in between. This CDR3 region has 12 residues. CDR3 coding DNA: TGCGCCAGCAGCTCGTCGGGGCTCGAGCAGTACTTC. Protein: CASSSSGLEQYF.

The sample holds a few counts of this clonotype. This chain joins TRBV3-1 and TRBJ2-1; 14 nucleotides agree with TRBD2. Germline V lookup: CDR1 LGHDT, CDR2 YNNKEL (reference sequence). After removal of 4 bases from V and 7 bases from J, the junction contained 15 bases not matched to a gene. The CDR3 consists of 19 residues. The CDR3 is CASSPWGTSGRWGANEQFF. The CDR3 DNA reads TGTGCCAGCAGCCCGTGGGGGACTAGCGGGAGATGGGGGGCTAATGAGCAGTTCTTC.

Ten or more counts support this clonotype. The CDR3 sequence: CASSLGDRYYGYTF. CDR3 in DNA: TGTGCCAGCAGCCTGGGGGACAGATACTATGGCTACACCTTC. The chain joins TRBV28 to TRBJ1-2; TRBD1 aligns across 7 bases. J was trimmed by 3 bases and V by 6 bases; bases with no gene match: 7. The germline gives CDR1 MDHEN, CDR2 SYDVKM. This CDR3 region has 14 residues.

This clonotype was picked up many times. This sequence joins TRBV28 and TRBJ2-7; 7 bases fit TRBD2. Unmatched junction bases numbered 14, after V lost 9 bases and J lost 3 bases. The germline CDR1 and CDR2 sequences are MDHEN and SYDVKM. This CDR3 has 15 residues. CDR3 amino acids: CASGDSGRAFYEQYF. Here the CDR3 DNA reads TGTGCCAGTGGGGACTCGGGGAGGGCCTTCTACGAGCAGTACTTC.

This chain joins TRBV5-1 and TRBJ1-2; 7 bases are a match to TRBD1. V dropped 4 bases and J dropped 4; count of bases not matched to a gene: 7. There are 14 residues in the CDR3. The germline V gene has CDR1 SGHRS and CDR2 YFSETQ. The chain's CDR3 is CASSVGQDVYGYTF. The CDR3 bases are TGCGCCAGCAGCGTTGGACAGGATGTCTATGGCTACACCTTC.

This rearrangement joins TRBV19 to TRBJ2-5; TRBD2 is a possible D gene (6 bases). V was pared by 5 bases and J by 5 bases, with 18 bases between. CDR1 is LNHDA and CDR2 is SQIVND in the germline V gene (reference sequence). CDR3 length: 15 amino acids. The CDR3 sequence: CASSSTGTPGETQYF. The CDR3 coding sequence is TGTGCCAGTAGTTCCACCGGGACTCCTGGCGAGACCCAGTACTTC.

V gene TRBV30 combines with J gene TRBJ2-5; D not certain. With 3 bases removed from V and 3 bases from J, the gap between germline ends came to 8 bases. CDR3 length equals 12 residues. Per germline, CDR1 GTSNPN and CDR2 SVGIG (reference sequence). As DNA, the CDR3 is TGTGCCTGGAGGCGCCCTAAAGAGACCCAGTACTTC. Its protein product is CAWRRPKETQYF.

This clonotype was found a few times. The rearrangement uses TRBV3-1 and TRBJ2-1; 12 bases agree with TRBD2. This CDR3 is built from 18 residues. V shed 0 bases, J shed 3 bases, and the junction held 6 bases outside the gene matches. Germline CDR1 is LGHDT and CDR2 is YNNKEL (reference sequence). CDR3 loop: CASSQEGGLAGLYNEQFF. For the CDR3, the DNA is TGTGCCAGCAGCCAAGAAGGGGGACTAGCGGGCCTCTACAATGAGCAGTTCTTC.

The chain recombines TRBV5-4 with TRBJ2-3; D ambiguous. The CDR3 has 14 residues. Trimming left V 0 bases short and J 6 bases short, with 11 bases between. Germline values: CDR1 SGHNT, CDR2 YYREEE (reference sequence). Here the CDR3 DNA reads TGTGCCAGCAGCTTGGATCTTGTTCCCGATACGCAGTATTTT. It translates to CASSLDLVPDTQYF.

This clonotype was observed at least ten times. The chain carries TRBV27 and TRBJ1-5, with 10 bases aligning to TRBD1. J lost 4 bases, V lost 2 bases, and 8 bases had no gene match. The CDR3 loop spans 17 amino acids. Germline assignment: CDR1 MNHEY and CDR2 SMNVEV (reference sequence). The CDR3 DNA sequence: TGTGCCAGCAGTTTAATCGCAGGGACAGGGGTAAATCAGCCCCAGCATTTT. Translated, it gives CASSLIAGTGVNQPQHF.

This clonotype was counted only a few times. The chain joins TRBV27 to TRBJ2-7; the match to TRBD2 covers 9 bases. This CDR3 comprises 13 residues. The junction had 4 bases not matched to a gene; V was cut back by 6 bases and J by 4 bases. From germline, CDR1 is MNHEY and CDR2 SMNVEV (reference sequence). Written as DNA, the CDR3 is TGTGCCAGCAGCGGAAGCGGGGGGTACGAGCAGTACTTC. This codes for CASSGSGGYEQYF.

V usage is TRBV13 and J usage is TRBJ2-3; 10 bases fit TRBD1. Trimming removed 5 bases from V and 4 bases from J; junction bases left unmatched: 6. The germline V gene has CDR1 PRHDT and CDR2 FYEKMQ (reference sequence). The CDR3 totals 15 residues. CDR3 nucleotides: TGTGCCAGCAGCCCCCGACAGGGGGCCCCAGATACGCAGTATTTT. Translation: CASSPRQGAPDTQYF.

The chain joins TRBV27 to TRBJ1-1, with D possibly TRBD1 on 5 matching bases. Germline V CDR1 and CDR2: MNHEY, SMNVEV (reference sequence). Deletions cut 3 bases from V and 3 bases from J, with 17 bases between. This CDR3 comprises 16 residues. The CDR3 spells CASSLRIGHPDTEAFF. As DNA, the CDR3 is TGTGCCAGCAGTTTGCGCATCGGACACCCCGACACTGAAGCTTTCTTT.

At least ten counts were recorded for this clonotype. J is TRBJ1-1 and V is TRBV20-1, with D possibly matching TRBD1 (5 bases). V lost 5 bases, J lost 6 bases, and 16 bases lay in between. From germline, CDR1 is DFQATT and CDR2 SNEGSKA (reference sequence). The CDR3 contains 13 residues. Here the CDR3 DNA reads TGCAGTGCTCCATCGAGGGGCCACGCTGAAGCTTTCTTT. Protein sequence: CSAPSRGHAEAFF.

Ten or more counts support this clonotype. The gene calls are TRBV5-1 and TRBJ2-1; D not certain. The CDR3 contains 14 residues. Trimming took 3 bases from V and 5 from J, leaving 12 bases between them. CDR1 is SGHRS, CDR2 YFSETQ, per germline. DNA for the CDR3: TGCGCCAGCAGCTCAGGACCTAAGGACAATGAGCAGTTCTTC. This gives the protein CASSSGPKDNEQFF.

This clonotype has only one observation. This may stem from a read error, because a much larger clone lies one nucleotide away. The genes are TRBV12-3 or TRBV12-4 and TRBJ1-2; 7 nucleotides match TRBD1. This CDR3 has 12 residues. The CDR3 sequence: CACRYRGFGYTF. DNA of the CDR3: TGTGCCTGCAGGTACAGGGGTTTCGGCTACACCTTC.

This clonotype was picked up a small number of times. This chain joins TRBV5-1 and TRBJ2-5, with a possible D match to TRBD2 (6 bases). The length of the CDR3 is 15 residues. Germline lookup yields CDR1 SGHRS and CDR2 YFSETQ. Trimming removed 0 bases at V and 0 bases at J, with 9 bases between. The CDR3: CASSLGAGYQETQYF. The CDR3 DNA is TGCGCCAGCAGCTTGGGGGCGGGGTACCAAGAGACCCAGTACTTC. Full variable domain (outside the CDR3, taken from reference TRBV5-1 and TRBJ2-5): KAGVTQTPRYLIKTRGQQVTLSCSPISGHRSVSWYQQTPGQGLQFLFEYFSETQRNKGNFPGRFSGRQFSNSRSEMNVSTLELGDSALYLCASSLGAGYQETQYFGPGTRLLVL.

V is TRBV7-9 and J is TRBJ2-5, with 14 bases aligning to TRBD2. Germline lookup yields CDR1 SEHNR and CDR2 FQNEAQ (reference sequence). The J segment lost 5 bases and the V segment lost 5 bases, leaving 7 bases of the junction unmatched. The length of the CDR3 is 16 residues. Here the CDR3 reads CASSRLAGGPDETQYF. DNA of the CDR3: TGTGCCAGCAGCCGACTAGCGGGAGGGCCAGATGAGACCCAGTACTTC.

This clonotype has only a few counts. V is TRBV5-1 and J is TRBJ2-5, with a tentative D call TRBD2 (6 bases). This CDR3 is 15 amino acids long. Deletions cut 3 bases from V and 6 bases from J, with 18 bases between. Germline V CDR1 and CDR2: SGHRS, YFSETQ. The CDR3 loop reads CASSSGDGAVKTQYF. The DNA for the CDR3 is TGCGCCAGCAGCTCGGGGGACGGGGCAGTGAAGACCCAGTACTTC.

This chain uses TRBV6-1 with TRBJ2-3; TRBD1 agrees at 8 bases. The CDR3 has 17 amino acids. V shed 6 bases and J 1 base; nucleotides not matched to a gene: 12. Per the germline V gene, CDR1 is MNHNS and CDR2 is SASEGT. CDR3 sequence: CASRDRVTGYGTDTQYF. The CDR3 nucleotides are TGTGCCAGCAGGGACAGGGTTACTGGGTACGGCACAGATACGCAGTATTTT.

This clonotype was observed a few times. Here the CDR3 DNA reads TGTGCCAGCAGTGAGGAGCGATACTACAATGAGCAGTTCTTC. It encodes CASSEERYYNEQFF. V usage is TRBV6-1 and J usage is TRBJ2-1; D ambiguous. The V gene's germline CDR1 is MNHNS and CDR2 SASEGT. This CDR3 is 14 amino acids long. Trimming removed 3 bases from V and 3 bases from J, with 9 bases in between.

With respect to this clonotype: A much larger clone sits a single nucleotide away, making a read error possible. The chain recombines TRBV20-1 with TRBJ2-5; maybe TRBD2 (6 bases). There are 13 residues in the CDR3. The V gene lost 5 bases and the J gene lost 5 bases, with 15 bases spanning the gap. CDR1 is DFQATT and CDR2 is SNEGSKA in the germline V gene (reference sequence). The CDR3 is CSAVGTRAETQYF. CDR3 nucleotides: TGCAGTGCTGTCGGGACTCGGGCCGAGACCCAGTACTTC.